What follows describes a single T cell receptor (beta chain). The sample comes from a study of blood T cell repertoires in COVID-19. Background on the study: The United States, Italy and Spain supplied acute and convalescent COVID-19 samples.

The CDR3 is 14 residues long. Germline V gives CDR1 SGHTA, CDR2 FQGTGA. V shed 0 bases and J shed 6 bases, with 9 bases lying between them. Repertoires were generated with immunoSEQ multiplex PCR, while TCRdb's copy carries only in-frame clones and drops some. The sample holds 95,000 to 150,000 clones; 70% to 75% are singletons and the top ten take roughly 5.5%. The sample taken for sequencing was peripheral blood. The TCR comes from a man aged 60 to 69 with acute or convalescent COVID-19. This chain uses TRBV7-3 with TRBJ2-1; tentative D call: TRBD1 (6 bases). For the CDR3, the DNA is TGTGCCAGCAGCTTAACTAAAGGGGGCAATGAGCAGTTCTTC. Its translation: CASSLTKGGNEQFF.